This T cell receptor beta chain derives from a study of T cell repertoires in cytomegalovirus infection. Study-wide points: The study found HLA-C-restricted CMV-specific TCR beta clonotypes dominating the ex vivo response.

The CDR3 is 14 amino acids. V gave up 5 bases and J gave up 5 bases, with 15 bases separating them. This clonotype was counted ten times or more. Its antigen remains unknown. TCRdb independently ran MiXCR on the reads; one entry per CDR3 protein. The top ten clones hold under 30% of a sample with around 530,000 distinct CDR3 sequences, 15% to 20% of them seen once. The receptor was derived from a human donor in good health (CMV status not recorded). Some clones in this sample may be carry-over from other donors' samples. The chain combines TRBV12-3 or TRBV12-4 with TRBJ2-5, with D perhaps being TRBD1 or TRBD2 (5 bases each). Sequencing was carried out using CD8+ T cells from PBMCs. The CDR3 DNA reads as TGTGCCAGCAGTCCGGGACCCTACCGGGAGACCCAGTACTTC. Protein: CASSPGPYRETQYF.